The 20 T cell receptor beta chains given below trace back to one sample, sequenced in a study of T cell responses to AZD1222 COVID-19 vaccine. The method was immunoSEQ multiplex PCR; TCRdb's version includes in-frame clones alone and lacks a portion of them. The sample carries about 120,000 clones, 85% to 90% recorded once. The source was peripheral blood, collected on day 0 of AZD1222 vaccination. Source of these receptors: an adult in good health.

The chain employs TRBV20-1 and TRBJ1-1; possibly TRBD1 for D (5 bases). V lost 1 base, J lost 7 bases, and 7 bases lay in between. The germline CDR1 and CDR2 sequences are DFQATT and SNEGSKA (reference sequence). CDR3 length equals 11 residues. CDR3 in DNA: TGCAGTGCTAGAGGGGACGGTGAAGCTTTCTTT. Translation: CSARGDGEAFF.

This sequence joins TRBV7-2 and TRBJ2-3, with 11 bases aligning to TRBD2. Unmatched junction bases numbered 6, after V lost 2 bases and J lost 5 bases. CDR3 length equals 16 residues. Germline V CDR1 and CDR2: SGHTA, FQGNSA. The CDR3 region is CASSLLSGGAGDTQYF. The CDR3 DNA reads TGTGCCAGCAGCTTACTTAGCGGGGGGGCGGGAGATACGCAGTATTTT.

This rearrangement joins TRBV5-1 to TRBJ1-5, with D perhaps matching TRBD1 (5 bases). The germline V and J ends were trimmed by 0 bases and 4 bases, with 14 bases remaining between them. Per the germline V gene, CDR1 is SGHRS and CDR2 is YFSETQ. There are 16 residues in the CDR3. The CDR3 DNA sequence: TGCGCCAGCAGCTTGGATCCGGGGGTGGCAAATCAGCCCCAGCATTTT. Its protein is CASSLDPGVANQPQHF.

There are many counts of this clone. The rearrangement joins TRBV12-3 or TRBV12-4 to TRBJ1-1; D might be TRBD1 (5 bases). The CDR3 runs 12 residues. V was pared by 7 bases and J by 5 bases, with 11 bases between. The CDR3 is CASTLGRTEAFF. In nucleotides, the CDR3 is TGTGCCAGCACCCTGGGACGGACTGAAGCTTTCTTT.

Only one count was recorded for this clone. Compared with germline, one end of the junction differs, possibly owing to a read error. This chain connects TRBV16 to TRBJ1-2; D is uncertain. This CDR3 contains 16 residues. Germline V gene lookup returns CDR1 KGHSY and CDR2 FQNENV. DNA of the CDR3: TGTGCCAGCAGCCAATCAATAGGGCGCTCTAAGCGTGGACCGTCCTTC. Translating gives CASSQSIGRSKRGPSF.

This chain joins TRBV4-3 and TRBJ2-3; possible D gene TRBD1, 6 bases. Trimming pared 0 bases from V and 3 bases from J, leaving 10 bases between. The CDR3 has 15 amino acids. Per the germline V gene, CDR1 is LGHNA and CDR2 is YSLEER. The CDR3 region is CASSQEGAGTDTQYF. As DNA, the CDR3 is TGCGCCAGCAGCCAAGAGGGGGCTGGTACAGATACGCAGTATTTT.

CDR3 in DNA: TGTGCCAGCAGTGAATGGGGACAGGGGTCGGGTGAAAAACTGTTTTTT. Its protein product is CASSEWGQGSGEKLFF. V gene TRBV6-1 combines with J gene TRBJ1-4; 10 bases match TRBD1. This CDR3 is built from 16 residues. V dropped 2 bases and J dropped 7; count of bases not matched to a gene: 7. Germline V gene data show CDR1 as MNHNS and CDR2 as SASEGT.

V and J are TRBV5-1 and TRBJ1-1; 9 bases match TRBD1. The CDR3 loop spans 16 amino acids. From germline, CDR1 is SGHRS and CDR2 YFSETQ. V shed 4 bases and J 4 bases; nucleotides not matched to a gene: 11. The CDR3 nucleotides are TGCGCCAGCAGCCCAAGACAGGGGGATGTGTTCACTGAAGCTTTCTTT. The encoded protein is CASSPRQGDVFTEAFF. The full variable domain, rest sourced from reference TRBV5-1 and TRBJ1-1, is KAGVTQTPRYLIKTRGQQVTLSCSPISGHRSVSWYQQTPGQGLQFLFEYFSETQRNKGNFPGRFSGRQFSNSRSEMNVSTLELGDSALYLCASSPRQGDVFTEAFFGQGTRLTVV.

This clone was seen only a few times. Different DNA sequences within this sample yield the same CDR3. The chain joins TRBV10-1 to TRBJ2-1; 9 positions match TRBD2. Germline CDR1 is WNHNN and CDR2 is SYGVQD (reference sequence). The CDR3 spans 15 residues. J gave up 3 bases and V 3 bases, and 3 bases lay outside the gene matches. CDR3 amino acids: CASSEAGGNYNEQFF. The CDR3 nucleotides read TGCGCCAGCAGTGAAGCGGGGGGAAACTACAATGAGCAGTTCTTC.

Written as DNA, the CDR3 is TGTGCCAGTAGTGTTGGACAGAAAAATAACTATGGCTACACCTTC. This sequence encodes CASSVGQKNNYGYTF. The rearrangement uses TRBV19 and TRBJ1-2; tentatively, D is TRBD1 (6 bases). The CDR3 sequence is 15 residues long. Germline lookup yields CDR1 LNHDA and CDR2 SQIVND (reference sequence). Trimming stripped 5 bases from V and 1 base from J, with 14 bases between.

The chain couples TRBV25-1 to TRBJ2-2; D unresolved. The CDR3 sequence is 13 residues long. Germline values: CDR1 MGHDK, CDR2 SYGVNS. The V gene lost 3 bases and the J gene lost 6 bases, with 8 bases spanning the gap. CDR3 protein: CASSELSPGELFF. The DNA for the CDR3 is TGTGCCAGCAGTGAGTTAAGTCCCGGGGAGCTGTTTTTT.

The V gene is TRBV4-3, the J gene TRBJ1-1; 9 bases line up with TRBD1. Germline trimming cut 8 bases from V and 4 bases from J; bases unmatched to any gene: 8. CDR3 size: 14 residues. CDR1 is LGHNA and CDR2 is YSLEER in the germline V gene. CDR3 loop: CASGDRARGTEAFF. The DNA of the CDR3 is TGCGCCAGCGGGGACAGGGCGCGGGGCACTGAAGCTTTCTTT.

The chain recombines TRBV18 with TRBJ1-3; TRBD1 agrees at 8 bases. There are 16 residues in the CDR3. V shed 0 bases and J 1 base; nucleotides not matched to a gene: 2. Germline lookup yields CDR1 KGHSH and CDR2 LQKENI. The CDR3, as DNA: TGTGCCAGCTCACCACCGACAGGGGTTTCTGGAAACACCATATATTTT. This translates into CASSPPTGVSGNTIYF.

The chain has TRBV19 and TRBJ1-2; TRBD1 matches at 8 bases. Trimming cost V 3 bases and J 2 bases; bases outside gene matches: 2. CDR1 and CDR2 (germline): LNHDA, SQIVND (reference sequence). CDR3 length: 14 residues. CDR3 residues: CASSIRDRNYGYTF. The DNA for the CDR3 is TGTGCCAGTAGTATCCGGGACAGGAACTATGGCTACACCTTC.

This chain links TRBV4-1 with TRBJ2-1, with 9 bases lining up with TRBD1. The CDR3 spans 18 residues. The V segment lost 0 bases and the J segment 4 bases; nucleotides outside the gene matches: 10. The germline V gene has CDR1 MGHRA and CDR2 YSYEKL. The CDR3 sequence is CASSQEYRGQGFYNEQFF. Here the CDR3 DNA reads TGCGCCAGCAGCCAAGAGTATAGGGGACAGGGCTTTTACAATGAGCAGTTCTTC.

This clone was recorded only once. V usage is TRBV2 and J usage is TRBJ2-4, with a possible D match to TRBD1 (6 bases). V was shortened by 7 bases and J by 5 bases, with 9 bases between the two germline ends. Germline V gives CDR1 SNHLY, CDR2 FYNNEI. The CDR3 has 12 amino acids. The CDR3 spells CASIRGENIQYF. In DNA form, the CDR3 reads TGTGCCAGCATCAGGGGTGAAAACATTCAGTACTTC.

The rearrangement links TRBV5-1 to TRBJ1-2; tentative D call: TRBD1 (6 bases). Germline V gives CDR1 SGHRS, CDR2 YFSETQ. This CDR3 comprises 13 residues. The germline V and J ends were trimmed by 2 bases and 8 bases, with 13 bases remaining between them. CDR3 nucleotides: TGCGCCAGCAGCTTCGGGGGGCCGGGGGGCTACACCTTC. It encodes CASSFGGPGGYTF.

This clone was detected a few times. The chain combines TRBV7-9 with TRBJ2-3, with D unresolved. The CDR3 covers 11 residues. Germline V gene data show CDR1 as SEHNR and CDR2 as FQNEAQ (reference sequence). Between the trimmed V and J ends, which lost 3 bases and 6 bases, there was a span of 4 bases. For the CDR3, the DNA is TGTGCCAGCAGCTTCCCGGATACGCAGTATTTT. Protein: CASSFPDTQYF.

The chain recombines TRBV21-1 with TRBJ1-3; TRBD1, the table's D call, lacks a check against the DNA. TRBV21-1 is a pseudogene locus. This CDR3 has 15 residues. CDR3 residues: CASSFITGTGNTIYF. The DNA for the CDR3 is TGTGCCAGCAGCTTTATAACAGGGACTGGAAACACCATATATTTT.

J is TRBJ1-4 and V is TRBV2, with D maybe TRBD1 (6 bases). Germline V gene data show CDR1 as SNHLY and CDR2 as FYNNEI. The V end was cut by 7 bases, the J end by 16 bases, with 19 bases between. The CDR3 has 12 amino acids. DNA of the CDR3: TGTGCCAGCAAAGGTGAGGCCGGGACATCGTTTTTT. Protein: CASKGEAGTSFF.